Each of the 7 T cell receptor beta chains below was sequenced from the same sample in a study of Tregs in tolerant kidney transplant recipients. The assay was immunoSEQ multiplex PCR, and TCRdb's table has in-frame clones only and misses some. The listing records 45,000 to 55,000 clones. Here the sequenced sample was CD4+ T cells from blood, taken before the transplant. The receptor set was obtained from a human donor who received a combined kidney and bone marrow transplant.

CDR3 DNA, as far as it was read: TGCGCCAGCATGGAGCGGGGGGGCGCTAGCACAGATACG. It encodes CASMERGGASTDT. The full CDR3 reads CASMERGGASTDTQYF. The chain joins TRBV5-1 to TRBJ2-3; 10 bases are a match to TRBD2. The read ends 3 residues early relative to the CDR3; the germline J gene fills the gap. The CDR3 contains 16 residues. Germline assignment: CDR1 SGHRS and CDR2 YFSETQ. V lost 6 bases to trimming and J lost 0 bases; unmatched junction nucleotides: 7.

Turning to this clone: The read ends 3 residues before the CDR3 terminus; that terminus is restored from the germline J gene. The chain links TRBV2 to TRBJ1-1, with no clear D. V was cut by 6 bases and J by 4 bases, with 15 bases left in between. CDR1 SNHLY and CDR2 FYNNEI come from the germline V gene. The CDR3 totals 14 residues. CDR3 DNA, as far as it was read: TGTGCCAGCAGAACGTTAGGAGAGGGCACTGAA. It is translated as CASRTLGEGTE. From start to end, the CDR3 is CASRTLGEGTEAFF.

The CDR3 loop reads CSAKGQGQGLSGANVLTF. The sequenced CDR3 bases are TGCAGTGCTAAAGGACAGGGACAGGGCCTCTCTGGGGCCAACGTC. The genes are TRBV20-1 and TRBJ2-6, with 9 bases fitting TRBD1. The read gets to within 3 residues of the CDR3 end, and the germline J gene fills in the rest. The CDR3 consists of 18 residues. The V and J ends lost 4 bases and 0 bases, in that order; junction bases with no gene match: 10. From germline, CDR1 is DFQATT and CDR2 SNEGSKA (reference sequence).

About this clone: The CDR3 end falls 3 residues outside the read, so it is completed with the germline J gene. J is TRBJ2-7 and V is TRBV20-1; 9 positions agree with TRBD2. V dropped 6 bases and J dropped 3; count of bases not matched to a gene: 6. Germline V gene lookup returns CDR1 DFQATT and CDR2 SNEGSKA (reference sequence). This CDR3 has 13 amino acids. The CDR3 protein is CSALAGVGYEQYF. CDR3 DNA, as far as it was read: TGCAGTGCCTTAGCGGGAGTGGGCTACGAG.

A remark on this clone: The read halts 3 residues ahead of the CDR3 end, with the missing end drawn from the germline J gene. This chain connects TRBV20-1 to TRBJ1-2, with a possible D match to TRBD1 (6 bases). Germline V gene data show CDR1 as DFQATT and CDR2 as SNEGSKA (reference sequence). This CDR3 has 12 residues. V lost 4 bases and J lost 5, with 11 bases in between. CDR3 protein: CSATAGDYGYTF. CDR3 bases read: TGCAGTGCTACTGCAGGGGATTATGGC.

A remark on this clone: The CDR3 end lies 3 residues beyond the end of the read and is filled in from the germline J gene. The V and J genes are TRBV29-1 and TRBJ1-1; the match to TRBD1 covers 10 bases. Germline loops: CDR1 SQVTM, CDR2 ANQGSEA. This CDR3 has 13 residues. V gave up 6 bases and J gave up 1 base; unmatched junction bases: 2. The CDR3 bases that were read are TGCAGCGTCCGGACAGGGGGGAACACTGAA. Protein product: CSVRTGGNTE. The entire CDR3 is CSVRTGGNTEAFF.

Details on this clone: The sequenced fragment ends 3 residues before the CDR3 boundary, so the rest is inferred from the germline J gene. This chain uses TRBV6-4 with TRBJ2-1; D gene unclear. Trimming removed 8 bases from V and 0 bases from J, with 11 bases in between. This CDR3 comprises 14 residues. Per germline, CDR1 MRHNA and CDR2 SNTAGT. The CDR3 bases that were read are TGTGCCAGCTCCCAGGAGAGCTCCTACAATGAG. This translates into CASSQESSYNE. The CDR3, in full, reads CASSQESSYNEQFF.